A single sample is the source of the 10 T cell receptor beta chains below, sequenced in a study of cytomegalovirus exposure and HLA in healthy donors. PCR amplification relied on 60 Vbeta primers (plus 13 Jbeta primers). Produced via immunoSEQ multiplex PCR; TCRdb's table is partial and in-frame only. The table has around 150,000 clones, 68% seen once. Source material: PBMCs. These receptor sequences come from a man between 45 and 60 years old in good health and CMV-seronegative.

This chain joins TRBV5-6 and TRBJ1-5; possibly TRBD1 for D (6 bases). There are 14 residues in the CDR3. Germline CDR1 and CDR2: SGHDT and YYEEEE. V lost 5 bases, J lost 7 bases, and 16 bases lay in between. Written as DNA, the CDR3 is TGTGCCAGCAGACTGGCAGGGGCTGAGCAGCCCCAGCATTTT. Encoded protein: CASRLAGAEQPQHF.

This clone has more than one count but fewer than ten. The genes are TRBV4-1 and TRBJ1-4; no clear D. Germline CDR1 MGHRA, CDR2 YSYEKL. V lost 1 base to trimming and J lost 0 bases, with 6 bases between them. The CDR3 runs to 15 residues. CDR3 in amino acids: CASSQGLPTNEKLFF. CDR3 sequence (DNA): TGCGCCAGCAGCCAAGGACTGCCAACTAATGAAAAACTGTTTTTT.

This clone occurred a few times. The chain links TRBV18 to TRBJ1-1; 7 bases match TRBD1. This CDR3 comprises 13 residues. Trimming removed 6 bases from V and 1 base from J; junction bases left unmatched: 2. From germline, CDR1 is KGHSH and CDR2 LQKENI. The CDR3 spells CASSDRANTEAFF. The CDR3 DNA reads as TGTGCCAGCTCCGACAGGGCGAACACTGAAGCTTTCTTT.

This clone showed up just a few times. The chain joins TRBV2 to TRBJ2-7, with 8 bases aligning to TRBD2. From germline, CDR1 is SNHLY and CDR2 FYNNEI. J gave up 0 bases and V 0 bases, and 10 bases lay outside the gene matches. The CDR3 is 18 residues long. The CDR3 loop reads CASSEAIPGGGFSYEQYF. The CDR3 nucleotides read TGTGCCAGCAGTGAAGCGATACCTGGCGGGGGGTTCTCCTACGAGCAGTACTTC. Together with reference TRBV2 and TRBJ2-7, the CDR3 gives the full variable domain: EPEVTQTPSHQVTQMGQEVILRCVPISNHLYFYWYRQILGQKVEFLVSFYNNEISEKSEIFDDQFSVERPDGSNFTLKIRSTKLEDSAMYFCASSEAIPGGGFSYEQYFGPGTRLTVT.

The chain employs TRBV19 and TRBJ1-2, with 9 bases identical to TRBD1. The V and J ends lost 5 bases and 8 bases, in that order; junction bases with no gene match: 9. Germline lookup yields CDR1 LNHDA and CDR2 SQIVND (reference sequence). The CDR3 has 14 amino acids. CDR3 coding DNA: TGTGCCAGTAGTTTAACAGGGGGCGCGCAGGGCTACACCTTC. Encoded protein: CASSLTGGAQGYTF.

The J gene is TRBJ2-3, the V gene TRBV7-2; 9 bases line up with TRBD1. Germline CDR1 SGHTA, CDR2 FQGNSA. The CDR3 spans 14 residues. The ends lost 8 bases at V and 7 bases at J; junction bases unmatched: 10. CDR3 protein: CASGTGTGTHTQYF. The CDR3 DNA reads TGTGCCAGCGGGACAGGGACAGGGACGCATACGCAGTATTTT.

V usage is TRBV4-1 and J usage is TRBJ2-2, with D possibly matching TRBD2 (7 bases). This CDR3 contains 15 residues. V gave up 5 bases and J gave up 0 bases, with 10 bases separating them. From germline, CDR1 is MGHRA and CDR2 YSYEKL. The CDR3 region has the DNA TGCGCCAGCAGCGCGGGGGCCGCGAACACCGGGGAGCTGTTTTTT. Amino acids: CASSAGAANTGELFF.

In DNA form, the CDR3 reads TGCGCCAGCAGCCAAGGGACTTCAGGAACCGCCTACGAGCAGTACTTC. This sequence encodes CASSQGTSGTAYEQYF. The J gene is TRBJ2-7, the V gene TRBV4-1, with D perhaps matching TRBD2 (5 bases). Trimming left V 1 base short and J 2 bases short, with 15 bases between. This CDR3 comprises 16 residues. Germline assignment: CDR1 MGHRA and CDR2 YSYEKL.

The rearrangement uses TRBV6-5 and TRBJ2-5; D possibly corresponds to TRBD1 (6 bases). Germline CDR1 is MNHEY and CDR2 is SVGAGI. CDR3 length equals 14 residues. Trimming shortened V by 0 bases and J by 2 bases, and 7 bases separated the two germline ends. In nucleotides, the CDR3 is TGTGCCAGCAGTTACTCTCAGGGGCAAGAGACCCAGTACTTC. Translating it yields CASSYSQGQETQYF.

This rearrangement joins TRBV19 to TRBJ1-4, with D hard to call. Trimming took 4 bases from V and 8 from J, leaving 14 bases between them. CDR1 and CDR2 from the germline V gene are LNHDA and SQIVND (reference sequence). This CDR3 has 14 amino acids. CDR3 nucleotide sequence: TGTGCCAGTAGTAGTGGAAGTTCAGGAGAAAAACTGTTTTTT. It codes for CASSSGSSGEKLFF.